This T cell receptor (beta chain) stems from a study of cytomegalovirus exposure and HLA in healthy donors. Across the study: Genotyping showed 75% to 90% of roughly 400 donors falling in the Caucasian-associated ancestry cluster.

General study results and limits: In a later analysis, most CMV-associated TCR beta chains appeared HLA-restricted.

With 60 Vbeta and 13 Jbeta primers, the PCR was carried out. This table comes from immunoSEQ multiplex PCR, and its TCRdb copy is limited to in-frame clones, with some not included. Found here are tens of thousands of clones, approximately 57% of them singletons; the top ten hold roughly 6.8%. Remarks on this clone: The antigen is not known.

Germline V gene data show CDR1 as SGHVS and CDR2 as FNYEAQ. Losses at the gene ends were 5 bases for V and 7 bases for J; bases not matched to a gene: 4. The CDR3 covers 15 residues. The sample comprised PBMCs. The V call is TRBV7-6, the J call TRBJ2-2; TRBD2 aligns across 13 bases. This receptor was obtained from a woman aged 30 to 39 in good health and CMV-seronegative. This chain's CDR3 is CASSTTSGRNGELFF. The CDR3 nucleotides are TGTGCCAGCAGCACGACTAGCGGGAGGAACGGGGAGCTGTTTTTT.